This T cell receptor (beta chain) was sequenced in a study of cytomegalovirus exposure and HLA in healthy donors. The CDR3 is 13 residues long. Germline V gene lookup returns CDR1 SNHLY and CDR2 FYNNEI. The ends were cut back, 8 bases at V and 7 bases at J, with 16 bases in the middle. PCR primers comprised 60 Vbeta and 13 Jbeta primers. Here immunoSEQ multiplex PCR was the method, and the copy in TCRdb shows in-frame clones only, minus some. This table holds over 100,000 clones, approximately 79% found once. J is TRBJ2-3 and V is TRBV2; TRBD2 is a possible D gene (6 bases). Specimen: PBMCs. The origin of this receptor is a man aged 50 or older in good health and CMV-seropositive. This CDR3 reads CASGRDAAYTQYF. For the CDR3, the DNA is TGTGCCAGCGGGCGGGATGCTGCATATACGCAGTATTTT.